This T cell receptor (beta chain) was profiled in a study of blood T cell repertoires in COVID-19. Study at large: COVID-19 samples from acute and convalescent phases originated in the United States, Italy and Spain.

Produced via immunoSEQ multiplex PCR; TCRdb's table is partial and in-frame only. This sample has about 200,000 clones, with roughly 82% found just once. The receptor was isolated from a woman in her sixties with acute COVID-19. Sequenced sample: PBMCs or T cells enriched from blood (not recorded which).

In nucleotides, the CDR3 is TGTGCCAGCAGTTTCCAGTCCCTCGGGAAGCCCCAGCATTTT. This gives the protein CASSFQSLGKPQHF. This chain links TRBV27 with TRBJ1-5; no firm D call. Deletions cut 3 bases from V and 8 bases from J, with 14 bases between. CDR1 and CDR2 (germline): MNHEY, SMNVEV (reference sequence). This CDR3 spans 14 amino acids.